This paragraph covers one T cell receptor beta chain sequence. The antigen is unknown. The data originate from a study of radiation and T cells in renal cell carcinoma. Study information: Nephrectomy followed 15 Gy stereotactic body radiation by 4 weeks. Points from the study as a whole: In blood, top tumor clones expanded by 2 weeks, shrinking by 4. Pretreatment tumor biopsies were lacking, so baseline clonotypes are unknown.

Profiled with immunoSEQ multiplex PCR; TCRdb holds only in-frame clones, not every one. Among 94,000 or so clones listed, over 65% were seen once. The V and J ends lost 1 base and 0 bases, in that order; junction bases with no gene match: 4. The CDR3 has 17 residues. CDR1 is MNHNS, CDR2 SASEGT, per germline. Indicated time point: baseline pretreatment blood. As to treatment: 15 Gy SBRT to primary tumor, nephrectomy 4 weeks later. Serial blood draws occurred at baseline and 2 and 4 weeks post-SBRT. The TCR was taken from a man in his sixties with renal cell carcinoma. Source: blood, taken from a patient whose treatment included radiotherapy and nephrectomy. The V gene is TRBV6-1, the J gene TRBJ2-7, with 12 bases fitting TRBD2. CDR3 DNA sequence: TGTGCCAGCAGTGAAGGGGCTAGCGGGAGGGTCTCCTACGAGCAGTACTTC. Translation gives CASSEGASGRVSYEQYF.